This T cell receptor beta chain is drawn from a study of CD8 T cells in ankylosing spondylitis. Per germline, CDR1 SGHVS and CDR2 FQNEAQ. The CDR3 length is 13 residues. Trimming removed 4 bases at V and 8 bases at J, with 12 bases between. TCRdb re-analysed the 5' RACE reads in MiXCR, keeping a single row per CDR3 protein. The repertoire holds some 340,000 distinct CDR3 sequences, with under 15% as singletons. Material: blood, either unsorted or a sorted T cell fraction (not recorded which). The TCR was taken from a male donor with ankylosing spondylitis or in good health (not recorded which). This chain connects TRBV7-8 to TRBJ2-1; a weak D match, TRBD1 (5 bases). The chain's CDR3 is CASSSYRIDEQFF. The CDR3 nucleotides read TGTGCCAGCAGCTCCTACAGGATCGATGAGCAGTTCTTC.